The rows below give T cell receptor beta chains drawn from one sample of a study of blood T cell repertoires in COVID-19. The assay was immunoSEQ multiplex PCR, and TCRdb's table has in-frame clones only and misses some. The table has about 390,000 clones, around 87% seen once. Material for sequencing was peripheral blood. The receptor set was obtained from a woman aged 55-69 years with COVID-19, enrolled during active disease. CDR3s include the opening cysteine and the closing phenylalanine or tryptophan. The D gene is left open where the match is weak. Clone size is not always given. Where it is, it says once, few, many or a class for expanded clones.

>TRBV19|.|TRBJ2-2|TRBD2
TGTGCCAGTCAGAAACCCTTACCGGGACTAGCGGGGGTCTACACCGGGGAGCTGTTTTTT
CASQKPLPGLAGVYTGELFF
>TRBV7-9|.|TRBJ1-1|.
TGTGCCAGCAGTTTGGACAGCCCGAACACTGAAGCTTTCTTT
CASSLDSPNTEAFF
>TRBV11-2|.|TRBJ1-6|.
TGTGCCAGCAGGCAGACAGGAAATTCACCCCTCCACTTT
CASRQTGNSPLHF
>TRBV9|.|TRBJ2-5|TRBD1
TGTGCCAGCAGCGTACAGGGGGCGGCGAGGGAGACCCAGTACTTC
CASSVQGAARETQYF
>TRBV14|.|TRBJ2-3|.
TGTGCCAGCAGCCAAGTTTTTTCTAGCTCCACAGATACGCAGTATTTT
CASSQVFSSSTDTQYF
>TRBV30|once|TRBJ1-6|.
TGTGCCTGGGCCGCCGGGGGTAATTCACCCCTCCACTTT
CAWAAGGNSPLHF
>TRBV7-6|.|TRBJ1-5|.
TGTGCCAGCAGCTCTCTGGAGGGGCTTAGCAATCAGCCCCAGCATTTT
CASSSLEGLSNQPQHF
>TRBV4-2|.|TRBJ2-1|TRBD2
TGTGCCAGCAGCCAAGATCTGACTAGCGGGGGCCGTATTTCCTACAATGAGCAGTTCTTC
CASSQDLTSGGRISYNEQFF
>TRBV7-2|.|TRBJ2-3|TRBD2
TGTGCCAGCAGCTTAGTTACCAGCGGGGCAGATACGCAGTATTTT
CASSLVTSGADTQYF
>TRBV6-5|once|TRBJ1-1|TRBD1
TGTGCCAGCAGTTACACACCGACAGGGGAGAAGAAAGCTTTCTTT
CASSYTPTGEKKAFF
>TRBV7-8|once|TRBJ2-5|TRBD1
TGTGCCAGCAGCTCCTACCTAACCCGGACAGGGGGAGAGACCCAGTACTTC
CASSSYLTRTGGETQYF
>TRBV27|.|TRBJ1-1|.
TGTGCCAGCAGTTTATCGAGACAGGTCCGTGAAGCTTTCTTT
CASSLSRQVREAFF
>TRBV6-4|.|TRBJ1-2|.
TGTGCCAGCAGCTTATTCCTAGGCACCCCCGGCGGCTATGGCTACACCTTC
CASSLFLGTPGGYGYTF
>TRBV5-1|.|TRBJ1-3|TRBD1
TGCGCCAGCAGCTTGGCGGGGACAGATTCCTCTGGAAACACCATATATTTT
CASSLAGTDSSGNTIYF
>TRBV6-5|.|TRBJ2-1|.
TGTGCCAGCAGCCCACTAGTGGTAGATGAGCAGTTCTTC
CASSPLVVDEQFF
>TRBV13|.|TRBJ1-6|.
TGTGCCAGCAGCCACAGGCGGTCACCCCTCCACTTT
CASSHRRSPLHF
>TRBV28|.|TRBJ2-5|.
TGTGCCAGCAGTTTAGGGACTTTTCAAGAGACCCAGTACTTC
CASSLGTFQETQYF
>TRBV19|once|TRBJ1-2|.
TGTGCCAGTAGTTCGGATGGCTACACCTTC
CASSSDGYTF
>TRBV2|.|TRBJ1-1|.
TGTGCCAGCACCCGAGGGGGTCTAAATACTGAAGCTTTCTTT
CASTRGGLNTEAFF
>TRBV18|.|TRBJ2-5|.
TGTGCCAGCTCACCACCGAATCGCGGGGTTCAAGAGACCCAGTACTTC
CASSPPNRGVQETQYF